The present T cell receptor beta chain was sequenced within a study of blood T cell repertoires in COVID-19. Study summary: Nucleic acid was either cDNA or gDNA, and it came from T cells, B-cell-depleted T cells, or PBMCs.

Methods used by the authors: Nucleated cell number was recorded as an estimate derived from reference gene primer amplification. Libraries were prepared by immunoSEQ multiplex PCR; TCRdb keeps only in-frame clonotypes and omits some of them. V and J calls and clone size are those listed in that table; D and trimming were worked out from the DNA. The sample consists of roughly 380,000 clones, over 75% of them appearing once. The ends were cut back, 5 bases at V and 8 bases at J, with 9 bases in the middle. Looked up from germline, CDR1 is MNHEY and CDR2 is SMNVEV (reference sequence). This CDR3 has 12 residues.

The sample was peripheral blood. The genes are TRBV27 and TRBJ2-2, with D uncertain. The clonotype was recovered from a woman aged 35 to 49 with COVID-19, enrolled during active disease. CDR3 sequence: CASSPSAGELFF. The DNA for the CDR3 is TGTGCCAGCAGTCCGAGTGCAGGGGAGCTGTTTTTT.